A selection of T cell receptor beta chains follows, all from one sample in a study of blood T cell repertoires in COVID-19. Assay: immunoSEQ multiplex PCR; the TCRdb copy retains only in-frame clones and omits some. The repertoire holds over 200,000 clones, with roughly 80% as singletons. The sample consisted of peripheral blood. The receptors shown here come from a woman in her seventies with active or convalescent COVID-19. CDR3s include the opening cysteine and the closing phenylalanine or tryptophan. D genes are given only for firm matches. Clone sizes are given selectively: once, few, many, or a class where the clone is expanded.

D | J | V | size | CDR3 | DNA
. | TRBJ1-2 | TRBV4-2 | once | CASSHTDFYGYTF | TGTGCCAGCAGCCATACAGATTTCTATGGCTACACCTTC
. | TRBJ2-7 | TRBV9 | . | CASSVEGGTSQYF | TGTGCCAGCAGCGTAGAAGGTGGGACTTCGCAGTACTTC
. | TRBJ1-4 | TRBV6-5 | . | CASRPQGGEKLFF | TGTGCCAGCAGACCTCAGGGTGGGGAAAAACTGTTTTTT
. | TRBJ1-1 | TRBV18 | . | CASAKLGMNTEAFF | TGTGCCAGCGCAAAACTGGGCATGAACACTGAAGCTTTCTTT
TRBD1 | TRBJ1-2 | TRBV7-9 | . | CASSLAPGQGANYGYTF | TGTGCCAGCAGCTTAGCCCCGGGACAGGGGGCTAACTATGGCTACACCTTC
. | TRBJ2-1 | TRBV7-9 | . | CASSPDRNEQFF | TGTGCCAGCAGCCCTGACAGAAATGAGCAGTTCTTC
. | TRBJ1-1 | TRBV13 | few | CASSPRRQGLTEAFF | TGTGCCAGCAGCCCACGGAGGCAGGGGTTGACTGAAGCTTTCTTT
TRBD1 | TRBJ1-2 | TRBV12-3/TRBV12-4 | . | CASSLQGAVGYTF | TGTGCCAGCAGTTTACAGGGGGCTGTTGGCTACACCTTC
. | TRBJ1-2 | TRBV2 | once | CASTLDGEDYGYTF | TGTGCCAGCACTCTGGACGGGGAGGACTATGGCTACACCTTC
. | TRBJ2-1 | TRBV20-1 | . | CSASVAGPYNEQFF | TGCAGTGCTAGTGTTGCGGGGCCCTACAATGAGCAGTTCTTC
TRBD1 | TRBJ2-1 | TRBV7-9 | . | CASSPTGGGYNEQFF | TGTGCCAGCAGCCCGACAGGGGGAGGTTACAATGAGCAGTTCTTC
. | TRBJ2-2 | TRBV5-1 | . | CASSRSQPGSGELFF | TGCGCCAGCAGCCGGTCCCAACCGGGTTCCGGGGAGCTGTTTTTT
. | TRBJ1-4 | TRBV7-3 | . | CASSRAENEKLFF | TGTGCCAGCAGCCGAGCCGAAAATGAAAAACTGTTTTTT
. | TRBJ2-3 | TRBV7-7 | . | CASSQSGVPADTQYF | TGTGCTAGCAGCCAGTCGGGAGTCCCGGCAGATACGCAGTATTTT
. | TRBJ2-7 | TRBV10-1 | . | CASSESGLYEQYF | TGCGCCAGCAGTGAGTCGGGCTTGTACGAGCAGTACTTC
. | TRBJ2-5 | TRBV5-4 | . | CASSRGEETQYF | TGTGCCAGCAGCAGAGGAGAAGAGACCCAGTACTTC
. | TRBJ1-4 | TRBV18 | . | CASSPGRTNEKLFF | TGTGCCAGCTCACCGGGGAGGACTAATGAAAAACTGTTTTTT
TRBD1 | TRBJ2-7 | TRBV28 | . | CASSFWQGAGEQYF | TGTGCCAGCAGTTTTTGGCAGGGGGCGGGAGAGCAGTACTTC
. | TRBJ2-6 | TRBV28 | . | CASSPGSSGANVLTF | TGTGCCAGCAGTCCGGGATCCTCTGGGGCCAACGTCCTGACTTTC